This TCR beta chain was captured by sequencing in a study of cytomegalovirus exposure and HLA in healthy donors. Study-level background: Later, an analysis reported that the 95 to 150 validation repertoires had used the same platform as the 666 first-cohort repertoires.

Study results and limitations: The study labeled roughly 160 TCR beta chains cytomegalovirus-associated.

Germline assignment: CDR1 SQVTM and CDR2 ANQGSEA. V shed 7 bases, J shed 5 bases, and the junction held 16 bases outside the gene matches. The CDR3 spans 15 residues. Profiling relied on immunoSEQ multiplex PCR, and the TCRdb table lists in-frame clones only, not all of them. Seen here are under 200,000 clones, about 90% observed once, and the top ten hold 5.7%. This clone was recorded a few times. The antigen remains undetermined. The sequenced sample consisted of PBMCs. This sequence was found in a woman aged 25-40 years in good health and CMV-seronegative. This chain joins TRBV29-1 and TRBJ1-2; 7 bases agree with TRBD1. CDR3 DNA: TGCAGCGCCGCTTCCGGACAGGCAATGGGGTATGGCTACACCTTC. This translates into CSAASGQAMGYGYTF.